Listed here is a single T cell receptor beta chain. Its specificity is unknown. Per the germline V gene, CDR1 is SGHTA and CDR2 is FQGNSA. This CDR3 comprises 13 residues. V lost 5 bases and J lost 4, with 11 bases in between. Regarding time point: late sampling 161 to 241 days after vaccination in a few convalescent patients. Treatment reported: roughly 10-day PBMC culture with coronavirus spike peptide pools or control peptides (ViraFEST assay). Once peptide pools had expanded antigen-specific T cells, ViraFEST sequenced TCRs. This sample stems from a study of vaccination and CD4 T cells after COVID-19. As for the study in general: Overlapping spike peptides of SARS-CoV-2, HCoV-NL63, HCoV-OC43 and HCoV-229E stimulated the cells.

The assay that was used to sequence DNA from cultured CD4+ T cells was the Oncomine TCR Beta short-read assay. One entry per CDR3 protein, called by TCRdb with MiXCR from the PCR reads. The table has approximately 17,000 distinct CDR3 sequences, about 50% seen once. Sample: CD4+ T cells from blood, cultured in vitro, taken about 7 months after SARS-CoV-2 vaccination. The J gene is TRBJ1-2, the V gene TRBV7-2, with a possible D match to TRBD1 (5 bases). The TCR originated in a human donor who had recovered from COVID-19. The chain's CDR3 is CASSIHTGYGYTF. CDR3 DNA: TGTGCCAGCAGCATTCACACAGGCTATGGCTACACCTTC.